This record looks at one T cell receptor beta chain sequence and its context. Its antigen is currently unknown. The trim removed 5 bases at V and 2 bases at J, leaving 6 bases unmatched. Germline CDR1 SEHNR, CDR2 FQNEAQ (reference sequence). The CDR3 sequence is 16 residues long. Quantitative 5'-RACE with molecular barcodes was used to make the TCR beta libraries. TCRdb reprocessed the 5' RACE reads with MiXCR, giving one entry per CDR3 protein. The data show roughly 490,000 distinct CDR3 sequences, about 5.4% seen once. This sample stems from a study of CD8 T cells in ankylosing spondylitis. Findings and limits, study-wide: One TCR beta motif, made up of under ten highly homologous variants, appeared characteristic of ankylosing spondylitis blood. As reported, disease-linked clones showed significant enrichment in matched ankylosing spondylitis synovial fluid. Reactive arthritis synovial fluid and blood previously showed some of these motif variants.

The receptor comes from a male donor with ankylosing spondylitis. The chain uses TRBV7-9 and TRBJ2-3; 11 nucleotides match TRBD2. Sequencing was done on a sample of blood, either unsorted or a sorted T cell fraction (not recorded which). The CDR3 bases are TGTGCCAGCAGCGAACTAGCGGGGGTCTTCACAGATACGCAGTATTTT. Its protein is CASSELAGVFTDTQYF.